The clone carrying this TCR beta chain turned up a few times. Source study methods: Cell counts per sample came from amplifying reference gene primers. The assay was immunoSEQ multiplex PCR, and TCRdb's table has in-frame clones only and misses some. From that table come the V and J calls and clone size; the DNA was used to work out D and trimming. This table holds fewer than 150,000 clones, 70% to 90% found once. The entry originates in a study of blood T cell repertoires in COVID-19. About the research overall: COVID-19 samples collected from the United States, Italy and Spain covered acute and convalescent phases. T cells, B-cell-depleted T cells, or PBMCs supplied cDNA or gDNA.

CDR3 length: 15 residues. Trimming cost V 5 bases and J 7 bases; bases outside gene matches: 11. Germline CDR1 is SEHNR and CDR2 is FQNEAQ (reference sequence). This TCR derives from a human donor in a cohort sampled during active COVID-19. The V and J genes are TRBV7-9 and TRBJ2-5; 9 positions agree with TRBD2. Sequencing was carried out using peripheral blood. CDR3 region: CASSPAGGSGGTQYF. The CDR3 coding sequence is TGTGCCAGCAGCCCAGCGGGGGGATCGGGAGGGACCCAGTACTTC.